Below, 23 T cell receptor beta chains from the same sample are listed, as sequenced in a study of T cell responses to AZD1222 COVID-19 vaccine. Repertoires were generated with immunoSEQ multiplex PCR, while TCRdb's copy carries only in-frame clones and drops some. In the table there are 25,000 to 35,000 clones, 78% of which are singletons. Sequenced here: peripheral blood, sampled on day 0 of AZD1222 vaccination. These receptors were obtained from an adult in good health.

The V and J genes are TRBV21-1 and TRBJ1-1. TRBV21-1 is described as a pseudogene. The CDR3 contains 15 residues. The DNA for the CDR3 is TGTGCCAGCAGCAAAAATGCGGAGGGAAGGGCTGAAGCTTTCTTT. This gives the protein CASSKNAEGRAEAFF.

The table lists this clone with a few counts. This sequence joins TRBV4-1 and TRBJ1-5; D is uncertain. This CDR3 contains 16 residues. V was trimmed by 0 bases and J by 4 bases, leaving 13 bases between them. Germline V gene sequence: CDR1 MGHRA, CDR2 YSYEKL. Here the CDR3 reads CASSQDRAGDNQPQHF. The DNA of the CDR3 is TGCGCCAGCAGCCAAGATAGGGCGGGAGATAATCAGCCCCAGCATTTT.

This clone came up once. The V call is TRBV5-1, the J call TRBJ2-2, with TRBD2 as a possible D gene (6 bases). The CDR3 loop spans 14 amino acids. Looked up from germline, CDR1 is SGHRS and CDR2 is YFSETQ. V gave up 5 bases and J gave up 2 bases, with 10 bases separating them. The CDR3 DNA reads as TGCGCCAGCAGAAAACTAGCAAACACCGGGGAGCTGTTTTTT. Encoded protein: CASRKLANTGELFF.

This chain uses TRBV3-1 (or the pseudogene TRBV3-2) with TRBJ1-5, with TRBD1 as a possible D gene (5 bases). Germline V CDR1 and CDR2: LGHDT, YNNKEL (reference sequence). The CDR3 is 17 residues long. V was cut by 1 base and J by 1 base, with 14 bases left in between. The CDR3 sequence is CASSQGGRGRSNQPQHF. The CDR3 coding sequence is TGTGCCAGCAGCCAAGGTGGAAGGGGTCGGAGCAATCAGCCCCAGCATTTT.

The chain carries TRBV7-3 and TRBJ1-1; D might be TRBD1 (5 bases). Looked up from germline, CDR1 is SGHTA and CDR2 is FQGTGA. V was clipped by 1 base and J by 8 bases, with 11 bases between them. This CDR3 region has 13 residues. CDR3 in DNA: TGTGCCAGCAGCTTAATCGGGGCCTCCGAAGCTTTCTTT. Its translation is CASSLIGASEAFF.

The chain carries TRBV18 and TRBJ1-4; D perhaps matches TRBD1 (6 bases). The V end was cut by 4 bases, the J end by 2 bases, with 14 bases between. There are 16 residues in the CDR3. CDR1 is KGHSH, CDR2 LQKENI, per germline. The CDR3 here is CASSQDRFFTNEKLFF. For the CDR3, the DNA is TGTGCCAGCTCACAAGACAGGTTCTTCACTAATGAAAAACTGTTTTTT. The variable domain in full, with the rest retrieved from reference TRBV18 and TRBJ1-4, is NAGVMQNPRHLVRRRGQEARLRCSPMKGHSHVYWYRQLPEEGLKFMVYLQKENIIDESGMPKERFSAEFPKEGPSILRIQQVVRGDSAAYFCASSQDRFFTNEKLFFGSGTQLSVL.

V is TRBV27 and J is TRBJ1-5, with D possibly matching TRBD1 (6 bases). Germline V gene data show CDR1 as MNHEY and CDR2 as SMNVEV (reference sequence). Trimming cost V 6 bases and J 6 bases, with 18 bases left between them. The CDR3 has 15 amino acids. CDR3 amino acids: CASSTTGSRAQPQHF. The CDR3 DNA follows: TGTGCCAGCAGCACGACAGGTTCGAGGGCTCAGCCCCAGCATTTT.

The chain links TRBV7-3 to TRBJ2-1; the match to TRBD2 covers 9 bases. From germline, CDR1 is SGHTA and CDR2 FQGTGA. Trimming at V came to 2 bases and at J to 0 bases, leaving 8 bases not matched to a gene. The CDR3 is 18 residues long. The DNA of the CDR3 is TGTGCCAGCAGCTTAGGAAGCGGGAGGACAAGCTCCTACAATGAGCAGTTCTTC. This sequence encodes CASSLGSGRTSSYNEQFF.

CDR3 residues: CASSPQDSSSGNTIYF. CDR3 sequence (DNA): TGTGCCAGCTCACCCCAGGACAGCAGCTCTGGAAACACCATATATTTT. V and J are TRBV18 and TRBJ1-3; D perhaps matches TRBD1 (6 bases). The CDR3 length is 16 residues. CDR1 is KGHSH and CDR2 is LQKENI in the germline V gene. Trimming took 3 bases from V and 0 from J, leaving 12 bases between them.

The chain links TRBV12-3 or TRBV12-4 to TRBJ1-3, with D possibly being TRBD1 (5 bases). The V end lost 8 bases, the J end lost 9 bases, and 14 bases lay between the germline ends. This CDR3 spans 12 amino acids. The CDR3 sequence is CASGAPYITIYF. The DNA of the CDR3 is TGTGCCAGCGGGGCCCCATATATCACCATATATTTT.

The genes are TRBV5-1 and TRBJ2-1; 7 bases are a match to TRBD1. V lost 4 bases, J lost 4 bases, and 8 bases stayed unmatched. CDR1 is SGHRS, CDR2 YFSETQ, per germline. CDR3 length equals 15 residues. Here the CDR3 DNA reads TGCGCCAGCAGCACAGGGGCGGACCTATACAATGAGCAGTTCTTC. It specifies CASSTGADLYNEQFF.

This clone counts as medium-sized. The rearrangement uses TRBV10-1 and TRBJ2-7; D is undetermined. Germline values: CDR1 WNHNN, CDR2 SYGVQD (reference sequence). The CDR3 totals 19 residues. Trimming stripped 0 bases from V and 1 base from J, with 22 bases between. CDR3 in amino acids: CASSESVNRVKGCSYEQYV. The CDR3 DNA reads as TGCGCCAGCAGTGAGTCCGTTAATAGGGTTAAAGGGTGTTCCTACGAGCAGTACGTC.

The chain combines TRBV18 with TRBJ2-3; D possibly corresponds to TRBD2 (7 bases). This CDR3 is built from 18 residues. CDR1 and CDR2 from the germline V gene are KGHSH and LQKENI. Trimming left V 2 bases short and J 4 bases short, with 22 bases between. This CDR3 reads CASSPSEGGTVNADTQYF. The CDR3 coding sequence is TGTGCCAGCTCACCAAGCGAGGGGGGGACCGTTAATGCAGATACGCAGTATTTT.

This chain joins TRBV11-2 and TRBJ1-3, with TRBD1 matching over 7 bases. V shed 2 bases, J shed 0 bases, and the junction held 13 bases outside the gene matches. The CDR3 contains 19 residues. The V gene's germline CDR1 is SGHAT and CDR2 FQNNGV. The CDR3 DNA sequence: TGTGCCAGCAGCTTAACCCCCGGACCCCAGGGGGACTCTGGAAACACCATATATTTT. Its translation: CASSLTPGPQGDSGNTIYF.

The chain couples TRBV19 to TRBJ1-5; D gene unclear. Trimming stripped 11 bases from V and 6 bases from J, with 14 bases between. The CDR3 is 12 amino acids. The germline gives CDR1 LNHDA, CDR2 SQIVND (reference sequence). CDR3 sequence (DNA): TGTGCCGCAAGATCAGGAAGTCAGCCCCAGCATTTT. Translating gives CAARSGSQPQHF.

The chain is built from TRBV6-2 or TRBV6-3 and TRBJ2-1; TRBD2 might be the D (6 bases). V dropped 3 bases and J dropped 6 bases, with 15 bases sitting between them. The length of the CDR3 is 15 residues. Germline V gene sequence: CDR1 MNHEY, CDR2 SVGEGT. For the CDR3, the DNA is TGTGCCAGCAGTTATGTCCCGGAGGGCGGCAATGAGCAGTTCTTC. It codes for CASSYVPEGGNEQFF.

This sequence joins TRBV5-1 and TRBJ1-3; D gene unclear. The CDR3 is made up of 17 amino acids. Looked up from germline, CDR1 is SGHRS and CDR2 is YFSETQ. The V end was cut by 0 bases, the J end by 0 bases, with 13 bases between. The CDR3 region has the DNA TGCGCCAGCAGCTTGGCCGCTGGACGAAGCTCTGGAAACACCATATATTTT. It is translated as CASSLAAGRSSGNTIYF. The whole variable domain, remainder taken from reference TRBV5-1 and TRBJ1-3, is KAGVTQTPRYLIKTRGQQVTLSCSPISGHRSVSWYQQTPGQGLQFLFEYFSETQRNKGNFPGRFSGRQFSNSRSEMNVSTLELGDSALYLCASSLAAGRSSGNTIYFGEGSWLTVV.

This clone showed up just once. Other nucleotide sequences in the sample specify the same CDR3. J is TRBJ2-3 and V is TRBV18; D unclear. CDR1 is KGHSH, CDR2 LQKENI, per germline. The CDR3 has 13 amino acids. V lost 2 bases to trimming and J lost 6 bases, with 9 bases between them. CDR3 in DNA: TGTGCCAGCTCACCAGGACCTCGGGATACGCAGTATTTT. As protein: CASSPGPRDTQYF.

The table lists this clone with a few counts. The rearrangement uses TRBV2 and TRBJ1-5, with TRBD1 matching 11 bases. There are 15 residues in the CDR3. Unmatched junction bases numbered 6, after V lost 4 bases and J lost 7 bases. CDR1 is SNHLY, CDR2 FYNNEI, per germline. The CDR3 reads CASSADRGLEQPQHF. The CDR3 DNA follows: TGTGCCAGCAGTGCGGACAGGGGGCTGGAGCAGCCCCAGCATTTT. The full variable domain, with the rest looked up from reference TRBV2 and TRBJ1-5, is EPEVTQTPSHQVTQMGQEVILRCVPISNHLYFYWYRQILGQKVEFLVSFYNNEISEKSEIFDDQFSVERPDGSNFTLKIRSTKLEDSAMYFCASSADRGLEQPQHFGDGTRLSIL.

V usage is TRBV4-1 and J usage is TRBJ2-3, with 9 bases fitting TRBD2. From germline, CDR1 is MGHRA and CDR2 YSYEKL. CDR3 size: 17 residues. V lost 6 bases, J lost 5 bases, and 15 bases stayed unmatched. The chain's CDR3 is CASSHLSGGNRGDTQYF. CDR3 coding DNA: TGCGCCAGCAGTCACCTTAGCGGGGGTAATCGTGGAGATACGCAGTATTTT.

The rearrangement uses TRBV6-5 and TRBJ1-2; TRBD1 agrees at 8 bases. The CDR3 is made up of 14 amino acids. CDR1 is MNHEY, CDR2 SVGAGI, per germline. With 7 bases clipped from V and 4 bases from J, the junction kept 8 bases outside the gene matches. The CDR3 coding sequence is TGTGCCAGCAAGATAGGGACAGGCACCTATGGCTACACCTTC. This codes for CASKIGTGTYGYTF.

The chain employs TRBV18 and TRBJ1-3, with TRBD1 matching 7 bases. The CDR3 runs to 14 residues. The V segment lost 6 bases and the J segment 4 bases; nucleotides outside the gene matches: 6. Looked up from germline, CDR1 is KGHSH and CDR2 is LQKENI. CDR3 amino acids: CASSRDREGNTIYF. The CDR3 DNA is TGTGCCAGCTCGCGGGACAGAGAAGGAAACACCATATATTTT.

This clone has more than one count but fewer than ten. V gene TRBV4-1 combines with J gene TRBJ1-1, with 7 nucleotides matching TRBD1. CDR1 and CDR2 from the germline V gene are MGHRA and YSYEKL. J gave up 0 bases and V 0 bases, and 1 base lay outside the gene matches. The CDR3 is 15 amino acids. CDR3 in DNA: TGCGCCAGCAGCCAAGAAGGGGGCCTGAACACTGAAGCTTTCTTT. It codes for CASSQEGGLNTEAFF.